This T cell receptor (beta chain) was documented in a study of T cell repertoires in cytomegalovirus infection. Study-wide context: The authors used CMV epitopes that were HLA-C-restricted (recently identified) and HLA-B-restricted (well studied). Signatures in public TCR beta sequences pointed to both CMV infection and matching HLA type.

The CDR3 runs 15 residues. Looked up from germline, CDR1 is SGHDT and CDR2 is YYEEEE. Whole-study findings and limits: Cumulated frequencies of public TCR beta families served to identify carriers of CMV plus the relevant HLA. HLA-C-restricted TCR beta clonotypes specific for CMV led the ex vivo response.

TCRdb passed the reads through MiXCR, listing each CDR3 protein once. The sample contains fewer than 950,000 distinct CDR3 sequences, 32% of which appear only once. Remarks on this clonotype: The antigen is unknown. One end of the junction does not line up with germline, which may come from a read error.

The V call is TRBV5-6, the J call TRBJ2-3; D not resolved. This specimen consisted of cultured CD8+ T cells from PBMCs, obtained from culture after CMV antigen stimulation. This receptor was identified in a human donor in good health (CMV status not recorded). Some clones in this sample may be carry-over from other donors' samples. CDR3 loop: CVSSLGGSDTDTQYF. CDR3 nucleotides: TGTGTCAGCAGCTTAGGCGGCAGCGACACAGATACGCAGTATTTT.